Detailed here is one T cell receptor (beta chain). Its antigen is unknown. The source of the sample is a study of PD-1 blockade in classical Hodgkin lymphoma. Findings of the study overall: Underlying causes for the observed repertoire differences were not defined, possibly disease activity or prior therapy. The CD4+ diversity rise by C4D1 was clearest in complete responders. Healthy donors reportedly exceeded newly diagnosed patients in baseline TCR diversity. Exclusion applied to patients who initiated nivolumab less than 1 year following ASCT.

The CDR3 is made up of 12 amino acids. The V gene's germline CDR1 is SGHKS and CDR2 YYEKEE (reference sequence). V was clipped by 7 bases and J by 4 bases, with 12 bases between them. Autologous stem cell transplantation was followed by relapse in every patient, and brentuximab vedotin exposure varied. The repertoire was sequenced with immunoSEQ multiplex PCR; TCRdb's copy has only in-frame clones and lacks some. Found here are approximately 2,100 clones, around 85% of them singletons; the top ten hold less than 30%. The sequence derives from a human donor with classical Hodgkin lymphoma. The chain combines TRBV5-5 with TRBJ2-7; unclear D gene. The starting material was peripheral blood mononuclear cells (PBMCs), obtained at baseline. CDR3 residues: CASYASDYEQYF. For the CDR3, the DNA is TGTGCCAGCTACGCTTCAGATTACGAGCAGTACTTC. Filled out from reference TRBV5-5 and TRBJ2-7, the complete variable domain reads DAGVTQSPTHLIKTRGQQVTLRCSPISGHKSVSWYQQVLGQGPQFIFQYYEKEERGRGNFPDRFSARQFPNYSSELNVNALLLGDSALYLCASYASDYEQYFGPGTRLTVT.